This T cell receptor beta chain was found in a study of blood T cell repertoires in COVID-19. Study details: COVID-19 samples, acute and convalescent, were from the United States, Italy and Spain. The analysed material was cDNA or gDNA that came from T cells, B-cell-depleted T cells, or PBMCs.

This clone showed up just once. Original methodology: The authors estimated nucleated cell counts from reference gene primer amplification. Produced via immunoSEQ multiplex PCR; TCRdb's table is partial and in-frame only. The D gene and trimming were derived from the DNA, and the V and J assignments and clone size from that table. The sample consists of 120,000 to 150,000 clones, roughly 84% of them appearing once. V lost 1 base to trimming and J lost 11 bases, with 6 bases between them. Germline CDR1 is MNHNS and CDR2 is SASEGT. This CDR3 is 11 amino acids long. This sequence joins TRBV6-1 and TRBJ1-5; D remains unclear. Source material: peripheral blood. This sequence originates from a woman aged 55-69 years with acute or convalescent COVID-19. The CDR3 coding sequence is TGTGCCAGCAGTGAAGTCCCCGCCCAGCATTTT. Encoded protein: CASSEVPAQHF.